This TCR beta chain was sequenced in a study of low-dose radiotherapy and immunotherapy resistance in tumors (dated by TCRdb to 2021 to 2024). Some background on the complete study: Patients in Cohort 1 were given 0.5 Gy per fraction every 2 weeks, and the prescribed total PTV dose was 6.5 Gy. For Cohort 2, the dose was 1 Gy per fraction given every two weeks, adding up to 13 Gy in total across 26 weeks. Patients were given nivolumab as a 240 mg flat dose every two weeks and ipilimumab at 1 mg/kg every six weeks, with both drugs delivered intravenously. Every two weeks, patients got intravenous cyclophosphamide at 200 mg/m2, given one day ahead of each radiation and immunotherapy administration. Patients took aspirin 300 mg orally once daily for four cycles, starting on cycle 1 day 1. No randomization into treatment groups was done for the people taking part in the trial. Eight patients were included in the translational analysis, namely three from the first dose cohort plus the first five from the second dose cohort.

To make first-strand cDNA, Superscript III was used along with a set of TRAV- and TRBV-specific primers so that both the TCRalpha and TCRbeta chains were covered. TCRs were amplified with Phusion for 20 PCR cycles, with a constant-region primer paired with the adapter attached to the V primers. Isolated mRNA was amplified with the MessageAmp II aRNA Amplification Kit, using an approximately 17-hour in vitro transcription at 37°C. The Dynabeads mRNA DIRECT Purification Kit was used to isolate the mRNA for TCR sequencing. Indexed Illumina adapters were added in a second Phusion PCR of about 24 cycles, after which AMPure XP beads were used to purify the products. Concerning the study's data processing: Custom Perl scripts were used to pool TCR sequences that encoded the same protein, to remove out-of-frame sequences, and to calculate the abundance of each clonotype. The analysis excluded TCR sequences that were supported by just one read. Among the metrics used to describe the repertoires were Shannon entropy, Gini index, clonality, richness, and the frequency of TCRs shared between repertoires. In TCRdb, the public reads were trimmed at Q25 with fastp and aligned with MiXCR, with productive beta chains retained. When rows share a CDR3 protein, they turn into one entry using the most common DNA and genes. TCRdb's processing, not the authors', yielded these V and J calls. Counted in this sample were about 9,600 distinct CDR3 sequences; approximately 72% of them appeared once. The biggest ten clones account for roughly 1.5% of the sample.

In the case of this clonotype: Its antigen is unknown. Per-base quality was not reported, and no clone a single base away is much larger than it.

From the germline V gene, CDR1 is MDHEN and CDR2 is SYDVKM. The germline ends are 3 bases apart after V is trimmed by 3 bases and J by 0 bases. The CDR3 spans 13 residues, from the cysteine through the phenylalanine. The only DNA kept is the CDR3, 39 bases in frame from the first base. Donors were enrolled in RACIN, a single-arm phase I dose-escalation trial in which nivolumab, ipilimumab, aspirin, low-dose cyclophosphamide and low-dose radiotherapy were combined. To be eligible, a patient needed to have an advanced solid tumor that was TIL-negative. This clonotype was sampled from a human donor with advanced metastatic prostate, ovarian, gallbladder or colorectal cancer (not recorded which). This table probably holds off-target reads from a library built for another chain. The rearrangement combines TRBV28 with TRBJ1-3, with an unclear D gene assignment. DNA sequence: TGTGCCAGCAGTTTTTTCTCTGGAAACACCATATATTTT. Protein translation: CASSFFSGNTIYF.